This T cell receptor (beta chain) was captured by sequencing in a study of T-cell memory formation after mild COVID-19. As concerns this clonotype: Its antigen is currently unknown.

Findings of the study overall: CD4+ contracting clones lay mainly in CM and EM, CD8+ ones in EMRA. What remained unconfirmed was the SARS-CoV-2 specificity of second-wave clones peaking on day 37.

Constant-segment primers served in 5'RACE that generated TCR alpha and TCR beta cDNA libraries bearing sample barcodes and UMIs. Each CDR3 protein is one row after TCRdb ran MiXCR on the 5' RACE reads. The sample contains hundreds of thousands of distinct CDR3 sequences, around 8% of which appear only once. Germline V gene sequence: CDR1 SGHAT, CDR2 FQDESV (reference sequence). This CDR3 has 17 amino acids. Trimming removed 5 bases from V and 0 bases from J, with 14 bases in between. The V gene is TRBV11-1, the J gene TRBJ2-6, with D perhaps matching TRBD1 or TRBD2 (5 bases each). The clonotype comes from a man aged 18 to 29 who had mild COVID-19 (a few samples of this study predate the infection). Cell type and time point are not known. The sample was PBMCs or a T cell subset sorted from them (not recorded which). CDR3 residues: CASSPRDGRSGANVLTF. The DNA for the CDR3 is TGTGCCAGCAGCCCCCGGGACGGACGCTCTGGGGCCAACGTCCTGACTTTC.